A selection of T cell receptor beta chains follows, all from one sample in a study of T cell responses to AZD1222 COVID-19 vaccine. Only in-frame clones appear in the TCRdb table, and some are missing; sequencing was by immunoSEQ multiplex PCR. This repertoire shows 160,000 or so clones, about 88% found once; its top ten account for approximately 1.8%. Sample: peripheral blood, taken on day 0 of AZD1222 vaccination. These receptor sequences come from an adult in good health. CDR3s include the opening cysteine and the closing phenylalanine or tryptophan. A D gene is named only where the DNA matches it firmly. Size tells how often a clone was seen (once, few, many) or the class of an expanded clone, and some rows leave it out.

v_call: TRBV7-3
d_call: -
j_call: TRBJ2-5
clone_size: -
cdr3_nt: TGTGCCAGCAGCCTTTCCGGGGTAGAGACCCAGTACTTC
cdr3_aa: CASSLSGVETQYF

v_call: TRBV3-1/TRBV3-2
d_call: -
j_call: TRBJ1-1
clone_size: few
cdr3_nt: TGTGCCAGCACCGAGACCCTTGGGACTGAAGCTTTCTTT
cdr3_aa: CASTETLGTEAFF

v_call: TRBV15
d_call: -
j_call: TRBJ1-3
clone_size: -
cdr3_nt: TGTGCCACCAGCAGAGACGGGATGGAGGGAAACACCATATATTTT
cdr3_aa: CATSRDGMEGNTIYF

v_call: TRBV6-5
d_call: -
j_call: TRBJ1-2
clone_size: few
cdr3_nt: TGTGCCAGCAGCCCCGGGACGGTAACCTATGGCTACACCTTC
cdr3_aa: CASSPGTVTYGYTF

v_call: TRBV28
d_call: -
j_call: TRBJ1-5
clone_size: -
cdr3_nt: TGTGCCAGCAGTTTTTCGGGATTCAATCAGCCCCAGCATTTT
cdr3_aa: CASSFSGFNQPQHF

v_call: TRBV7-2
d_call: -
j_call: TRBJ2-7
clone_size: -
cdr3_nt: TGTGCCAGCAGCTTAGCGCAGGCCGGATCCTACGAGCAGTACTTC
cdr3_aa: CASSLAQAGSYEQYF

v_call: TRBV29-1
d_call: TRBD1
j_call: TRBJ1-1
clone_size: -
cdr3_nt: TGCAGCGTTGTTCGGGACAGGACCCTGAACACTGAAGCTTTCTTT
cdr3_aa: CSVVRDRTLNTEAFF

v_call: TRBV7-9
d_call: TRBD2
j_call: TRBJ2-2
clone_size: -
cdr3_nt: TGTGCCAGCAGCTTAGCCCTAGCGGGGGGCAACACCGGGGAGCTGTTTTTT
cdr3_aa: CASSLALAGGNTGELFF

v_call: TRBV19
d_call: TRBD2
j_call: TRBJ2-7
clone_size: -
cdr3_nt: TGTGCCAGTAGTATAGTAGGACTAGGAGGTTACGAGCAGTACTTC
cdr3_aa: CASSIVGLGGYEQYF

v_call: TRBV7-9
d_call: -
j_call: TRBJ1-1
clone_size: -
cdr3_nt: TGTGCCAGCAGCTTTGCTAATGACGTGAACACTGAAGCTTTCTTT
cdr3_aa: CASSFANDVNTEAFF

v_call: TRBV6-2/TRBV6-3
d_call: -
j_call: TRBJ1-5
clone_size: -
cdr3_nt: TGTGCCAGCAGTTATGGACAGCGCAATCAGCCCCAGCATTTT
cdr3_aa: CASSYGQRNQPQHF

v_call: TRBV7-3
d_call: TRBD1
j_call: TRBJ1-2
clone_size: -
cdr3_nt: TGTGCCAGCAGCTTAAATCCAGGTGGACAGGGCGGCTACACCTTC
cdr3_aa: CASSLNPGGQGGYTF

v_call: TRBV12-1
d_call: -
j_call: TRBJ1-2
clone_size: -
cdr3_nt: TGTGCCGGGCGGCCTAACTATGGCTACACCTTC
cdr3_aa: CAGRPNYGYTF

v_call: TRBV28
d_call: -
j_call: TRBJ2-7
clone_size: -
cdr3_nt: TGTGCCAGCAGTTTGCGTACCTACGAGCAGTACTTC
cdr3_aa: CASSLRTYEQYF

v_call: TRBV5-1
d_call: -
j_call: TRBJ1-2
clone_size: -
cdr3_nt: TGCGCCAGCAATCCGGACGGGTCCGGAGGCTACACCTTC
cdr3_aa: CASNPDGSGGYTF

v_call: TRBV27
d_call: -
j_call: TRBJ1-6
clone_size: -
cdr3_nt: TGTGCCAGCAGTTTCAGGGGTGAGAATTCACCCCTCCACTTT
cdr3_aa: CASSFRGENSPLHF

v_call: TRBV7-3
d_call: TRBD2
j_call: TRBJ2-1
clone_size: -
cdr3_nt: TGTGCCAGCAGCAGGACTAGCGGGAACTACAATGAGCAGTTCTTC
cdr3_aa: CASSRTSGNYNEQFF

v_call: TRBV12-3/TRBV12-4
d_call: -
j_call: TRBJ1-1
clone_size: -
cdr3_nt: TGTGCCAGCAGACGCCTGAACACTGAAGCTTTCTTT
cdr3_aa: CASRRLNTEAFF

v_call: TRBV19
d_call: TRBD1
j_call: TRBJ1-1
clone_size: -
cdr3_nt: TGTGCCAGTAGACCGGGACAGGGGGCTGGAATGACTGAAGCTTTCTTT
cdr3_aa: CASRPGQGAGMTEAFF

v_call: TRBV5-8
d_call: TRBD2
j_call: TRBJ2-1
clone_size: -
cdr3_nt: TGTGCCAGCAGCACCCTAGCGGGGGCTTACAATGAGCAGTTCTTC
cdr3_aa: CASSTLAGAYNEQFF

v_call: TRBV6-1
d_call: TRBD1
j_call: TRBJ1-4
clone_size: -
cdr3_nt: TGTGCCAGCAGTGTACCTCTTACAGGGGGGACTGAAAAACTGTTTTTT
cdr3_aa: CASSVPLTGGTEKLFF

v_call: TRBV29-1
d_call: -
j_call: TRBJ1-1
clone_size: -
cdr3_nt: TGCAGCGTCCGAGTGGGCCGAATGGGTGAAGCTTTCTTT
cdr3_aa: CSVRVGRMGEAFF

v_call: TRBV18
d_call: -
j_call: TRBJ1-1
clone_size: -
cdr3_nt: TGTGCCAGCTCAGACGGGTCAGGGTTGAACACTGAAGCTTTCTTT
cdr3_aa: CASSDGSGLNTEAFF

v_call: TRBV6-2/TRBV6-3
d_call: -
j_call: TRBJ2-2
clone_size: -
cdr3_nt: TGTGCCAGCAGTTACGCTAGACAGTTCACGGGCACCGGGGAGCTGTTTTTT
cdr3_aa: CASSYARQFTGTGELFF

v_call: TRBV2
d_call: -
j_call: TRBJ1-2
clone_size: -
cdr3_nt: TGTGCCAGCAGTGAAGCGCAGGGCTATGGCTACACCTTC
cdr3_aa: CASSEAQGYGYTF

v_call: TRBV24-1
d_call: -
j_call: TRBJ2-6
clone_size: -
cdr3_nt: TGTGCCACCGCTGGAGTTGGGGGGACGAACGTCCTGACTTTC
cdr3_aa: CATAGVGGTNVLTF

v_call: TRBV5-5
d_call: TRBD2
j_call: TRBJ2-5
clone_size: -
cdr3_nt: TGTGCCAGCAGGCGACTAGCGGGAGTTGGAGAGACCCAGTACTTC
cdr3_aa: CASRRLAGVGETQYF

v_call: TRBV9
d_call: -
j_call: TRBJ2-1
clone_size: -
cdr3_nt: TGTGCCAGCAGCCCTACTGGATGGAGCGATGAGCAGTTCTTC
cdr3_aa: CASSPTGWSDEQFF

v_call: TRBV14
d_call: TRBD1
j_call: TRBJ1-2
clone_size: -
cdr3_nt: TGTGCCAGCAGCCAAGATGTGACAGGGGTTGGCTACACCTTC
cdr3_aa: CASSQDVTGVGYTF

v_call: TRBV27
d_call: TRBD1
j_call: TRBJ1-1
clone_size: -
cdr3_nt: TGTGCCAGCAGTTCCGCAGCAGGGGGGAGCACTGAAGCTTTCTTT
cdr3_aa: CASSSAAGGSTEAFF

v_call: TRBV12-3/TRBV12-4
d_call: -
j_call: TRBJ1-2
clone_size: few
cdr3_nt: TGTGCCAGCAGTCGCAGGGTATCTGGCTACACCTTC
cdr3_aa: CASSRRVSGYTF

v_call: TRBV30
d_call: -
j_call: TRBJ1-1
clone_size: -
cdr3_nt: TGTGCCTGGAGTGTCCCGAAGAAGGGTGAAGCTTTCTTT
cdr3_aa: CAWSVPKKGEAFF

v_call: TRBV14
d_call: -
j_call: TRBJ2-3
clone_size: -
cdr3_nt: TGTGCCAGCAGCCAAGGCCTGGGGCCCACAGATACGCAGTATTTT
cdr3_aa: CASSQGLGPTDTQYF

v_call: TRBV7-2
d_call: TRBD1
j_call: TRBJ1-6
clone_size: once
cdr3_nt: TGTGCCAGCAGCTTATTTGGGACAGGGGGTTCACCCCTCCACTTT
cdr3_aa: CASSLFGTGGSPLHF

v_call: TRBV15
d_call: -
j_call: TRBJ2-7
clone_size: once
cdr3_nt: TGTGCCACCAGCAGCAGAGGGGTGGTGGGAGCCTACGAGCAGTACTTC
cdr3_aa: CATSSRGVVGAYEQYF

v_call: TRBV7-3
d_call: TRBD2
j_call: TRBJ2-1
clone_size: once
cdr3_nt: TGTGCCAGCAGCCCGGCCAGCGGGAGTTGGAATGAGCAGTTCTTC
cdr3_aa: CASSPASGSWNEQFF

v_call: TRBV7-3
d_call: TRBD2
j_call: TRBJ2-1
clone_size: -
cdr3_nt: TGTGCCAGCAGCCCGACGACTAGCCGGGGCTACAATGAGCAGTTCTTC
cdr3_aa: CASSPTTSRGYNEQFF

v_call: TRBV28
d_call: -
j_call: TRBJ2-1
clone_size: once
cdr3_nt: TGTGCCAGCACCCCCTCTAATAGGGCCAATGAGCAGTTCTTC
cdr3_aa: CASTPSNRANEQFF

v_call: TRBV7-9
d_call: -
j_call: TRBJ2-7
clone_size: -
cdr3_nt: TGTGCCAGCAGCTTAGTAGCTCGCCCGTACGAGCAGTACTTC
cdr3_aa: CASSLVARPYEQYF

v_call: TRBV27
d_call: -
j_call: TRBJ1-1
clone_size: -
cdr3_nt: TGTGCCAGCAGTTTCTTAGGCGAGGTAGCTTTCTTT
cdr3_aa: CASSFLGEVAFF

v_call: TRBV5-1
d_call: TRBD2
j_call: TRBJ2-4
clone_size: -
cdr3_nt: TGCGCCAGCAGCCCGGGACTAGCGGGGCTGGGAAACATTCAGTACTTC
cdr3_aa: CASSPGLAGLGNIQYF

v_call: TRBV14
d_call: TRBD1
j_call: TRBJ1-2
clone_size: -
cdr3_nt: TGTGCCAGCAGCCGCCGGGACAGCCGAACCTATGGCTACACCTTC
cdr3_aa: CASSRRDSRTYGYTF

v_call: TRBV27
d_call: TRBD2
j_call: TRBJ2-1
clone_size: few
cdr3_nt: TGTGCCAGCAGTTTGTTAGCGGGAATTGCACCCAATGAGCAGTTCTTC
cdr3_aa: CASSLLAGIAPNEQFF

v_call: TRBV6-4
d_call: TRBD1
j_call: TRBJ1-6
clone_size: -
cdr3_nt: TGTGCCAGCGGGGACAGTAATTCACCCCTCCACTTT
cdr3_aa: CASGDSNSPLHF

v_call: TRBV30
d_call: -
j_call: TRBJ1-3
clone_size: -
cdr3_nt: TGTGCCTGGACGGGCGGAGGGAGGCACACCATATATTTT
cdr3_aa: CAWTGGGRHTIYF

v_call: TRBV5-1
d_call: -
j_call: TRBJ1-1
clone_size: -
cdr3_nt: TGCGCCAGCAGCTGGGGCGGGGGCTCGAACACTGAAGCTTTCTTT
cdr3_aa: CASSWGGGSNTEAFF

v_call: TRBV9
d_call: TRBD2
j_call: TRBJ2-1
clone_size: -
cdr3_nt: TGTGCCAGCAGCAGAGGGACTAGCTCCTACAATGAGCAGTTCTTC
cdr3_aa: CASSRGTSSYNEQFF

v_call: TRBV30
d_call: TRBD1
j_call: TRBJ1-6
clone_size: -
cdr3_nt: TGTGCCTGGAGTACCCTGACAGGGTATAATTCACCCCTCCACTTT
cdr3_aa: CAWSTLTGYNSPLHF

v_call: TRBV11-2
d_call: TRBD2
j_call: TRBJ2-7
clone_size: -
cdr3_nt: TGTGCCAGCAGCTTTGCTAGCGGGCGGTCTTACGAGCAGTACTTC
cdr3_aa: CASSFASGRSYEQYF

v_call: TRBV2
d_call: -
j_call: TRBJ1-2
clone_size: -
cdr3_nt: TGTGCCAGCAGGGCTACTGCAGCGGGCTACACCTTC
cdr3_aa: CASRATAAGYTF

v_call: TRBV5-6
d_call: -
j_call: TRBJ1-6
clone_size: -
cdr3_nt: TGTGCCACCGGACTCTATAATTCACCCCTCCACTTT
cdr3_aa: CATGLYNSPLHF

v_call: TRBV11-2
d_call: -
j_call: TRBJ1-4
clone_size: -
cdr3_nt: TGTGCCAGCAGCACCCGGGCAGGGAAAGGTTGGCTGAATGAAAAACTGTTTTTT
cdr3_aa: CASSTRAGKGWLNEKLFF

v_call: TRBV18
d_call: -
j_call: TRBJ1-4
clone_size: -
cdr3_nt: TGTGCCAGCTCACCCCGGCAGAAGACACCCGCAACTAATGAAAAACTGTTTTTT
cdr3_aa: CASSPRQKTPATNEKLFF

v_call: TRBV21-1
d_call: -
j_call: TRBJ1-1
clone_size: -
cdr3_nt: TGTGCAAGCAGAAAACACGACAGGGGTCAGGATCGCACTGAAGCTTTCTTT
cdr3_aa: CASRKHDRGQDRTEAFF

v_call: TRBV30
d_call: TRBD1
j_call: TRBJ1-1
clone_size: -
cdr3_nt: TGTGCCTGGACCATTACAGGGGGAGTTACTGAAGCTTTCTTT
cdr3_aa: CAWTITGGVTEAFF

v_call: TRBV2
d_call: -
j_call: TRBJ1-5
clone_size: -
cdr3_nt: TGTGCCAGCAGGAAGGGGCCGACAGGAGGTAATCAGCCCCAGCATTTT
cdr3_aa: CASRKGPTGGNQPQHF

v_call: TRBV7-2
d_call: TRBD2
j_call: TRBJ2-7
clone_size: -
cdr3_nt: TGTGCCAGCAGCTTGACCACTAGCGGGGCCTACGAGCAGTACTTC
cdr3_aa: CASSLTTSGAYEQYF